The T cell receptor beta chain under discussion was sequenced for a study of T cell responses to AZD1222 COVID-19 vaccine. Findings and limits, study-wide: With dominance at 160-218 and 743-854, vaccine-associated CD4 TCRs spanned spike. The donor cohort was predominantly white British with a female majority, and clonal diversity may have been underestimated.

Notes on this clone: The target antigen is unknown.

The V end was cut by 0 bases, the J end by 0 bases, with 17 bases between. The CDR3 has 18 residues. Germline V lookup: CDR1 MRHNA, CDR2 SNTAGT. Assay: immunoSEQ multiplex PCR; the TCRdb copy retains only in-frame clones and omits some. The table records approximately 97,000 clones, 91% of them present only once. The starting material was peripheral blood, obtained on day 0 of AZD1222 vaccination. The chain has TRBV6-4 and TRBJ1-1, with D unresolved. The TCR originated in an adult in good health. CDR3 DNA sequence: TGTGCCAGCAGTGACTCGAATGAGACGCGGAACATGAACACTGAAGCTTTCTTT. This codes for CASSDSNETRNMNTEAFF.